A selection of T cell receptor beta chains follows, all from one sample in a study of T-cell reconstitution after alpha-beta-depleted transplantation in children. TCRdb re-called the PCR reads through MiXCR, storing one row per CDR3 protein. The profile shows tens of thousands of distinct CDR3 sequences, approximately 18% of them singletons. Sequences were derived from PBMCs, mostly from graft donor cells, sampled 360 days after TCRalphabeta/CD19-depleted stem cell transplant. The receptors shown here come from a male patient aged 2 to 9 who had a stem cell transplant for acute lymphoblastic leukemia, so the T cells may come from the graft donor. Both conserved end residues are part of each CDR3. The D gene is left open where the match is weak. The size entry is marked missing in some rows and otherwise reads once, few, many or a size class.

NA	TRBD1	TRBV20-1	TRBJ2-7	TGCAGTGCTCTACGGACAGGGGCCACCTACGAGCAGTACTTC	CSALRTGATYEQYF
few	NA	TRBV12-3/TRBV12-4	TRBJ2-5	TGTGCCAGCAGTTTCGGACAGAGGGAGACCCAGTACTTC	CASSFGQRETQYF
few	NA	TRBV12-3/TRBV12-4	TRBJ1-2	TGTGCCAGCAGTTTCCAGCATAACTATGGCTACACCTTC	CASSFQHNYGYTF
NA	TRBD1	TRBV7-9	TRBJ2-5	TGTGCCAGCAGCTCGGGACAGAATAACCAAGAGACCCAGTACTTC	CASSSGQNNQETQYF
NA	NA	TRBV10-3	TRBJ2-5	TGTGCCATCAGTGAGCCCTCCCAAGAGACCCAGTACTTC	CAISEPSQETQYF
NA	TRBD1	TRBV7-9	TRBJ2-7	TGTGCCAGCAGCTTCGGGACAGGGATTGTCGAGCAGTACTTC	CASSFGTGIVEQYF
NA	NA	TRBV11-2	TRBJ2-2	TGTGCCAGCAGCTTAGAGGGGAAAAACACCGGGGAGCTGTTTTTT	CASSLEGKNTGELFF
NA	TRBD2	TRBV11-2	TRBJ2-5	TGTGCCAGCAGCCCCGGACTAGCGGGAAAAGAGACCCAGTACTTC	CASSPGLAGKETQYF
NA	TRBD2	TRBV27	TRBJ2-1	TGTGCCAGCAGTTCCGGGTGGCTAGCGGGGGGCAATGAGCAGTTCTTC	CASSSGWLAGGNEQFF
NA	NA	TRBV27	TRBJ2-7	TGTGCCAGCAGTCCTACGAGACGAGTCGGATACGAGCAGTACTTC	CASSPTRRVGYEQYF
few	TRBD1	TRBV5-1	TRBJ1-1	TGCGCCAGCAGCTCGGGACAGTCCGTGGATGGTGCTTTCTTT	CASSSGQSVDGAFF
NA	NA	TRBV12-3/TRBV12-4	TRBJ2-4	TGTGCCAGCAGTTTGGGCGGGGAGGACATTCAGTACTTC	CASSLGGEDIQYF
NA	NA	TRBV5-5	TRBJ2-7	TGTGCCAGCAGCTTGGGCAGCTACGATGAGCAGTACTTC	CASSLGSYDEQYF
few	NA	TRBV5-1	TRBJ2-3	TGCGCCAGCAGCTTGGCCGAAGATACGCAGTATTTT	CASSLAEDTQYF
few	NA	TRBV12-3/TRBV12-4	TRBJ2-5	TGTGCCAGCAGCCCAAGGCCCACCGAGACCCAGTACTTC	CASSPRPTETQYF
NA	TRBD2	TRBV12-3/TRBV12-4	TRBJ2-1	TGTGCCAGCACTCCAGTGGGAGGGCCTTACAATGAGCAGTTCTTC	CASTPVGGPYNEQFF
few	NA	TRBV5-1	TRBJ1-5	TGCGCCAGCAGCTTATCGGGGCCAAATCAGCCCCAGCATTTT	CASSLSGPNQPQHF